This TCR beta chain was sequenced in a study of T cell repertoires in cytomegalovirus infection. TCRdb independently ran MiXCR on the reads; one entry per CDR3 protein. The sample records 65,000 to 90,000 distinct CDR3 sequences, about 4.2% being singletons. This clonotype was counted ten times or more. Source material: PBMCs. The origin of this receptor is a human donor in good health (CMV status not recorded). Some clones in this sample may be carry-over from other donors' samples.

The CDR3 region has the DNA TGTGCCAGCAGCTTAGGCCTTTCGCGGACAGCCCAAAGAAACACTGAAGCTTTCTTT. It encodes CASSLGLSRTAQRNTEAFF. The chain recombines TRBV11-2 with TRBJ1-1, with a tentative D call TRBD1 (6 bases). V was shortened by 1 base and J by 2 bases, with 23 bases between the two germline ends. The CDR3 spans 19 residues. Per the germline V gene, CDR1 is SGHAT and CDR2 is FQNNGV.